This TCR beta chain originates from a study of OX40 agonist ivuxolimab in advanced cancers. Notes on the research overall: Ivuxolimab was a fully human IgG2 agonistic monoclonal antibody targeting the costimulatory receptor OX40 (CD134). Intravenous ivuxolimab was administered to patients every 2 weeks at six dose levels: 0.01, 0.1, 0.3, 1.5, 3 and 10 mg/kg. Among the roughly 50 dose-escalation patients, about 19 had hepatocellular carcinoma, roughly 15 melanoma, 9 renal cell carcinoma and 9 head and neck cancer. A male proportion of under 85% and a mean age of approximately 55 years, ranging from about 20 to 79, were recorded for the dose-escalation cohort. Prior anti-PD-1, anti-PD-L1 or anti-CTLA-4 therapy was permitted, and checkpoint inhibitors had been received by approximately 39% of dose-escalation patients. Partial responses occurred in three dose-escalation patients: two with cutaneous melanoma and one with hepatocellular carcinoma. The purpose of peripheral TCRbeta sequencing was to test whether ivuxolimab changed TCR sequence diversity and led to clonal T-cell expansion. The paper covers the monotherapy dose-escalation part of the phase I ivuxolimab trial, which included N of about 51 patients. What the study reported, not specific to this receptor: Low levels of normalized T-cell clonal expansion were also shown by some nonresponding patients. Which antigens the clonally expanded peripheral T cells were specific for was not determined. After ivuxolimab, expanded clones were on average more numerous among CD8+ T cells than among CD4+ T cells. Clonal expansion of both CD4+ and CD8+ blood T cells was observed from baseline to week 6 at doses 0.1 to 3.0 mg/kg. Partial responders in the 0.1-3.0 mg/kg groups had among the lowest normalized peripheral clonal expansion, especially among CD8+ T cells.

CDR1 and CDR2 are drawn from the germline V gene (reference sequence): SEHNR, FQNEAQ. The CDR3, from cysteine to phenylalanine, totals 14 residues. The sequence is cut down to CDR3 DNA, 42 bases in frame from base 1. V and J lose 3 bases and 5 bases, and a span of 13 bases separates them. The trial excluded patients who had a history of autoimmune disease or who were on systemic immunosuppression. In every dose cohort, peripheral blood was drawn for TCR sequencing at baseline, cycle 4 day 1, and cycle 7 day 1. The samples were taken from a phase I, first-in-human, multicenter, open-label dose-escalation trial of ivuxolimab. Adults with locally advanced or metastatic melanoma, renal cell carcinoma, hepatocellular carcinoma or head and neck squamous cell carcinoma were enrolled in the trial. CD4+ and CD8+ T cells were sorted separately from peripheral blood before TCR sequencing. Turning to this clone: There is no known antigen for this receptor. No quality values exist for individual bases; no much larger clone is one base distant.

Genomic DNA was extracted from sorted cells for sequencing of the TCRbeta CDR3 region. TCRbeta CDR3 regions were sequenced using the immunoSEQ Assay. TCRdb took over this immuneACCESS table, retaining in-frame rearrangements with V and J assigned. Such tables are incomplete; in checked studies, under half of the missing clones stem from an unresolved V gene, and the remainder is unexplained. Within this sample are 55,000 to 75,000 clones, with about 89% of them counted one time only. The top ten clones comprise 0.37% of the sample. The sequence was collected from an adult with an advanced solid tumor such as melanoma, head and neck, liver or kidney cancer. The specimen comprised CD4+ or CD8+ T cells sorted from blood, sampled in a trial of the OX40 agonist ivuxolimab. The V and J segments used are TRBV7-9 and TRBJ1-2, with the D gene uncertain. The CDR3 amino acid sequence is: CASSFVRARYGYTF. The nucleotide sequence is given as TGTGCCAGCAGCTTTGTTAGGGCGCGGTATGGCTACACCTTC.